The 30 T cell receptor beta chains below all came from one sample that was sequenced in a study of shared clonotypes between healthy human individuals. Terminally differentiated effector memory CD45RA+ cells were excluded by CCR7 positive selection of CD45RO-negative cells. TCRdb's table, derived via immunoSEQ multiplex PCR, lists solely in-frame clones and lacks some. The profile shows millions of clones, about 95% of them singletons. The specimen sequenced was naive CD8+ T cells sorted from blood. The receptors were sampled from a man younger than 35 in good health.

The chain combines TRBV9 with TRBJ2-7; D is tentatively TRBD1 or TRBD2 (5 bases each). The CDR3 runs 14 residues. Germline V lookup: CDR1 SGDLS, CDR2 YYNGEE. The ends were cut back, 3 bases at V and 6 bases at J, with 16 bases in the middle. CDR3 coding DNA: TGTGCCAGCAGCGACGGGACGGCTTTTTCCGAGCAGTACTTC. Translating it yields CASSDGTAFSEQYF.

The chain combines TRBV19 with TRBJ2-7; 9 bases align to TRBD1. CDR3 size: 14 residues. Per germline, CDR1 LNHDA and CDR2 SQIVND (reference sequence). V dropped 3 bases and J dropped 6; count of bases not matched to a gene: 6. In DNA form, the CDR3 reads TGTGCCAGTAGTATCTCGGGACAGGGTATCGAGCAGTACTTC. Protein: CASSISGQGIEQYF.

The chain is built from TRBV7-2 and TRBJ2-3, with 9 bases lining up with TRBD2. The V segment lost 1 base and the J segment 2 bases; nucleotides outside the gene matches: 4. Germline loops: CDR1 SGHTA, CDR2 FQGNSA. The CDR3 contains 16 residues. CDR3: CASSLDLAGFTDTQYF. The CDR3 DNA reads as TGTGCCAGCAGCTTAGATCTAGCGGGGTTCACAGATACGCAGTATTTT.

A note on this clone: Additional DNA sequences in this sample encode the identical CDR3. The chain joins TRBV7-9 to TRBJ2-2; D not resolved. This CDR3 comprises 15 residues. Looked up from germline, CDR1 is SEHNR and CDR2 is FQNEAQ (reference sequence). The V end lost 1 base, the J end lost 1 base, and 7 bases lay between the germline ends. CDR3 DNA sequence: TGTGCCAGCAGCTTAGATAGGGAGAACACCGGGGAGCTGTTTTTT. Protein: CASSLDRENTGELFF.

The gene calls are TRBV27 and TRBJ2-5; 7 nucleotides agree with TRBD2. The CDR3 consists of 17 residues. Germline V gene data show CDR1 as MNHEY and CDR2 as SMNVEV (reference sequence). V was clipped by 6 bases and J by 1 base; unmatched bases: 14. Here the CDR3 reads CASSPWAGEVGQETQYF. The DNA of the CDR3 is TGTGCCAGCAGCCCTTGGGCGGGAGAAGTGGGCCAAGAGACCCAGTACTTC.

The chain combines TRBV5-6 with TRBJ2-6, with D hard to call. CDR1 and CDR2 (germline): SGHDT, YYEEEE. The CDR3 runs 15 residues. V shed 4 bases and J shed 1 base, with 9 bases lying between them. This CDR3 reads CASSPPQSGANVLTF. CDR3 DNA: TGTGCCAGCAGCCCCCCTCAGTCTGGGGCCAACGTCCTGACTTTC. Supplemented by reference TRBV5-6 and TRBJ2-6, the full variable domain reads DAGVTQSPTHLIKTRGQQVTLRCSPKSGHDTVSWYQQALGQGPQFIFQYYEEEERQRGNFPDRFSGHQFPNYSSELNVNALLLGDSALYLCASSPPQSGANVLTFGAGSRLTVL.

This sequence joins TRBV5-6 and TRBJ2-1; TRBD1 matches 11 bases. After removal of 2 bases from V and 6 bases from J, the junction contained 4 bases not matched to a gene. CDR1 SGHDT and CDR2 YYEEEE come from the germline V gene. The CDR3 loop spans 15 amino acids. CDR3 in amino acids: CASSFGTGGLNEQFF. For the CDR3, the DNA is TGTGCCAGCAGCTTTGGGACAGGGGGTCTCAATGAGCAGTTCTTC.

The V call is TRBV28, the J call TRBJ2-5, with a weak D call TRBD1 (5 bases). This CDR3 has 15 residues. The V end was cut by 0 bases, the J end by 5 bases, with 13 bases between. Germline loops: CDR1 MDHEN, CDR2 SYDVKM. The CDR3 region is CASSLWPQDAETQYF. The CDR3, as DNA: TGTGCCAGCAGTTTATGGCCACAGGATGCGGAGACCCAGTACTTC.

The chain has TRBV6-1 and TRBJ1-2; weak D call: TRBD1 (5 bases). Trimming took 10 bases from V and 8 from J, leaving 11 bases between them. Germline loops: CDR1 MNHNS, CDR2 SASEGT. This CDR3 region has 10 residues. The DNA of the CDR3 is TGTGCCACTATGGGGCGAGGCTACACCTTC. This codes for CATMGRGYTF.

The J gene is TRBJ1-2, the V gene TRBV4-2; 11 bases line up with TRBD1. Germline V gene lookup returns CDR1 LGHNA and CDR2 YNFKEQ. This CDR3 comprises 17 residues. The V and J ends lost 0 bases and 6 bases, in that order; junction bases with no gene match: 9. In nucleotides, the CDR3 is TGTGCCAGCAGCCAAGAAGGAGAGGGACAGGGGGTCAATGGCTACACCTTC. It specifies CASSQEGEGQGVNGYTF.

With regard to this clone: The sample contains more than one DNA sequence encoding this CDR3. CDR3 sequence: CASSFAGGNTEAFF. The CDR3 DNA follows: TGTGCCAGCAGCTTTGCGGGGGGTAATACTGAAGCTTTCTTT. This sequence joins TRBV5-4 and TRBJ1-1, with D possibly TRBD1 on 5 matching bases. Germline lookup yields CDR1 SGHNT and CDR2 YYREEE (reference sequence). There are 14 residues in the CDR3. Trimming cost V 2 bases and J 5 bases, with 13 bases left between them.

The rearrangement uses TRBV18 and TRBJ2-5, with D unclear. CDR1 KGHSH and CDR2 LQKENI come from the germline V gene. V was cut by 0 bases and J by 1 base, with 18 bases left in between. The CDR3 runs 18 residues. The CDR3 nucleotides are TGTGCCAGCTCACCACCATCCCAGGCAGTCAGGATCCAAGAGACCCAGTACTTC. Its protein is CASSPPSQAVRIQETQYF. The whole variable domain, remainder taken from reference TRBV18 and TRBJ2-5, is NAGVMQNPRHLVRRRGQEARLRCSPMKGHSHVYWYRQLPEEGLKFMVYLQKENIIDESGMPKERFSAEFPKEGPSILRIQQVVRGDSAAYFCASSPPSQAVRIQETQYFGPGTRLLVL.

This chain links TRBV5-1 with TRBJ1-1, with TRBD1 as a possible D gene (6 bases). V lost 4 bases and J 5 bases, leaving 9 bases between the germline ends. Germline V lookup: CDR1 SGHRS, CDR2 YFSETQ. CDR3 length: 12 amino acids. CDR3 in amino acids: CASSKGGTEAFF. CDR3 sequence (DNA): TGCGCCAGCAGCAAAGGGGGAACTGAAGCTTTCTTT. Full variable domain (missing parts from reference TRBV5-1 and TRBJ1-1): KAGVTQTPRYLIKTRGQQVTLSCSPISGHRSVSWYQQTPGQGLQFLFEYFSETQRNKGNFPGRFSGRQFSNSRSEMNVSTLELGDSALYLCASSKGGTEAFFGQGTRLTVV.

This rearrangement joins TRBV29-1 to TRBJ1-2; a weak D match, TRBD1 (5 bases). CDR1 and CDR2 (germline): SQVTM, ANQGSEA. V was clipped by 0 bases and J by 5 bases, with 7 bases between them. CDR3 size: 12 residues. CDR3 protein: CSVEEDKYGYTF. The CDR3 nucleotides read TGCAGCGTTGAAGAGGACAAGTATGGCTACACCTTC.

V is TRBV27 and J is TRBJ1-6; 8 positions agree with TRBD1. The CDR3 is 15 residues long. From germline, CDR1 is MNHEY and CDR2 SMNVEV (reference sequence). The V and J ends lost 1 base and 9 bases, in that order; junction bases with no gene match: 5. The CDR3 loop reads CASSLWTGLTSPLHF. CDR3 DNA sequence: TGTGCCAGCAGTTTATGGACAGGGTTAACTTCACCCCTCCACTTT.

The CDR3 bases are TGTGCCAGCAGCCCCTTGGGGGAAAAACTGTTTTTT. It is translated as CASSPLGEKLFF. The chain couples TRBV7-9 to TRBJ1-4; no clear D gene. The CDR3 contains 12 residues. Per the germline V gene, CDR1 is SEHNR and CDR2 is FQNEAQ (reference sequence). Trimming took 5 bases from V and 8 from J, leaving 9 bases between them.

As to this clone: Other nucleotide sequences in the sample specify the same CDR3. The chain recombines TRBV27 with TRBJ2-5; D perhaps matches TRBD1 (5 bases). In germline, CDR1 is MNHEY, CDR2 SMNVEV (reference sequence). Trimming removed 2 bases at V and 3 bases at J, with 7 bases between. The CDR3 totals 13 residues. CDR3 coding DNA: TGTGCCAGCAGTTTAGGGGCAAAAGAGACCCAGTACTTC. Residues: CASSLGAKETQYF.

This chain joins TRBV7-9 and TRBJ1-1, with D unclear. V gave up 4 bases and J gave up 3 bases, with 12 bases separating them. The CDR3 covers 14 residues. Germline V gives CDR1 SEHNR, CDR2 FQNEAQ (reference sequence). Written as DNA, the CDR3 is TGTGCCAGCAGCTCAGAGGATAGCGACACTGAAGCTTTCTTT. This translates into CASSSEDSDTEAFF. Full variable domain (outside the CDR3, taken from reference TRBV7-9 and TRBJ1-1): DTGVSQNPRHKITKRGQNVTFRCDPISEHNRLYWYRQTLGQGPEFLTYFQNEAQLEKSRLLSDRFSAERPKGSFSTLEIQRTEQGDSAMYLCASSSEDSDTEAFFGQGTRLTVV.

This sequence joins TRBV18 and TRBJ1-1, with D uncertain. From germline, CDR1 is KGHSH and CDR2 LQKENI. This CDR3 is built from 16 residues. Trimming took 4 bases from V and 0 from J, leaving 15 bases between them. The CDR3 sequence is CASSRANSQMNTEAFF. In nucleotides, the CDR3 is TGTGCCAGCTCACGGGCTAACAGTCAAATGAACACTGAAGCTTTCTTT.

CDR3 sequence: CASSPGLAGQFF. DNA for the CDR3: TGTGCCAGCAGCCCGGGACTAGCGGGCCAGTTCTTC. The V and J genes are TRBV5-6 and TRBJ2-1; 12 nucleotides align to TRBD2. The CDR3 runs 12 residues. Germline V gives CDR1 SGHDT, CDR2 YYEEEE. V shed 4 bases and J 13 bases; nucleotides not matched to a gene: 3.

DNA of the CDR3: TGTGCCAGCAGTGAATCCCAGACAGGGCCTAATGAAAAACTGTTTTTT. As protein: CASSESQTGPNEKLFF. The rearrangement uses TRBV6-1 and TRBJ1-4; TRBD1 matches at 7 bases. The CDR3 runs to 16 residues. Germline CDR1 reads MNHNS; CDR2 reads SASEGT. Losses at the gene ends were 2 bases for V and 3 bases for J; bases not matched to a gene: 6.

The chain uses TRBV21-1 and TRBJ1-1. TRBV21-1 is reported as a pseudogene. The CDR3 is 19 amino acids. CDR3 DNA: TGTGCCAGCCTAACAGTAAGGACCGGGACCCCCGTAGACAGCACTGAAGCTTTCTTT. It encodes CASLTVRTGTPVDSTEAFF.

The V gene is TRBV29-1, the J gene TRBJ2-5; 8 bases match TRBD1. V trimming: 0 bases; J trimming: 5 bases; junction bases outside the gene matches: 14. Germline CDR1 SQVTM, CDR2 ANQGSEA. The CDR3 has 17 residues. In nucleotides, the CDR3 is TGCAGCGTTGAAGATCCCGGCGGACAGGGTATTGGGGAGACCCAGTACTTC. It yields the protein CSVEDPGGQGIGETQYF.

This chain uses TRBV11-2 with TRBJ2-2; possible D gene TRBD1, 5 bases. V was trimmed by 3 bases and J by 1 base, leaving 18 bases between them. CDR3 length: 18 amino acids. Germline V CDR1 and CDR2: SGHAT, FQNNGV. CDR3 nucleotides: TGTGCCAGCAGCTTCGGTGCGACTTCCAGGGAGAACACCGGGGAGCTGTTTTTT. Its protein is CASSFGATSRENTGELFF.

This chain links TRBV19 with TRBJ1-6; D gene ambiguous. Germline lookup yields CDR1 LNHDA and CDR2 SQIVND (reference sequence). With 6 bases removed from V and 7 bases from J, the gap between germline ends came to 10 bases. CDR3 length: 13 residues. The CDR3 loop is CASSSLGNSPLHF. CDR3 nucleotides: TGTGCCAGTAGCTCCCTCGGGAATTCACCCCTCCACTTT.

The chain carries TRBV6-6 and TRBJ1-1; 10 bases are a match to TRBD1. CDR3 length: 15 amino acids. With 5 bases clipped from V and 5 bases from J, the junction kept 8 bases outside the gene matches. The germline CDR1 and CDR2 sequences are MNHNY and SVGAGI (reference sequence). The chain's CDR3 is CASSHLGDRGTEAFF. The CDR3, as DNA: TGTGCCAGCAGTCACCTAGGGGACAGGGGTACTGAAGCTTTCTTT.

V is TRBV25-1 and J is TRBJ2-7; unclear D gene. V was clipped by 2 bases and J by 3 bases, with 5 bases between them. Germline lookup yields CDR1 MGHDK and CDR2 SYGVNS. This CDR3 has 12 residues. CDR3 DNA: TGTGCCAGCAGTGAAATAGGCTACGAGCAGTACTTC. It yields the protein CASSEIGYEQYF.

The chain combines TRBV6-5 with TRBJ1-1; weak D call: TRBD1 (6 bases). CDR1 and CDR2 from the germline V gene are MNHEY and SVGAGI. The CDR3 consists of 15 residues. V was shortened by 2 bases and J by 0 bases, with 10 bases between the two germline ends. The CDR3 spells CASSYETGLNTEAFF. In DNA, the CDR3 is TGTGCCAGCAGTTACGAGACAGGCCTGAACACTGAAGCTTTCTTT.

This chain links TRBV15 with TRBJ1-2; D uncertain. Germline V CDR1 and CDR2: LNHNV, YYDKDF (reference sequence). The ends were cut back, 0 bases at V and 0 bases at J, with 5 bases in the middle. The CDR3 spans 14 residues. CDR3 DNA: TGTGCCACCAGCAGAGAGGTCGCTAACTATGGCTACACCTTC. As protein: CATSREVANYGYTF.

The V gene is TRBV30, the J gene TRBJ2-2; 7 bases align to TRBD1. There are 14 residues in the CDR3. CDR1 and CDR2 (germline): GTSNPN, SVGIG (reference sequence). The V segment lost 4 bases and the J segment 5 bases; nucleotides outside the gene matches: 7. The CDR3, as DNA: TGTGCCTGGATTCCGACAGGGTTAACCGGGGAGCTGTTTTTT. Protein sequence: CAWIPTGLTGELFF.